This T cell receptor (beta chain) was observed in a study of early stage breast cancer tumors. On the study more broadly: ER+/PR+/HER2- status applied to about 70% of the 16 invasive breast tumors. Regarding the study as a whole: Tumor and normal breast were distinguished via blood comparison in about 90% of the 16 patients. Commonly generated sequences made up most enriched TCRB sequences shared between patients.

V was shortened by 6 bases and J by 3 bases, with 6 bases between the two germline ends. Per germline, CDR1 MDHEN and CDR2 SYDVKM. The length of the CDR3 is 13 residues. Clones were sequenced by immunoSEQ multiplex PCR, and TCRdb holds only the in-frame ones, with some missing. Here the sample spans about 72,000 clones, more than 60% being singletons. Concerning this clone: Its cognate antigen is unknown.

The sequence came from a person in their sixties with breast cancer. The rearrangement uses TRBV28 and TRBJ2-6; D gene ambiguous. The sequencing sample was made of blood. The DNA of the CDR3 is TGTGCCAGCAGGAAGCATGGGGCCAACGTCCTGACTTTC. The encoded protein is CASRKHGANVLTF.